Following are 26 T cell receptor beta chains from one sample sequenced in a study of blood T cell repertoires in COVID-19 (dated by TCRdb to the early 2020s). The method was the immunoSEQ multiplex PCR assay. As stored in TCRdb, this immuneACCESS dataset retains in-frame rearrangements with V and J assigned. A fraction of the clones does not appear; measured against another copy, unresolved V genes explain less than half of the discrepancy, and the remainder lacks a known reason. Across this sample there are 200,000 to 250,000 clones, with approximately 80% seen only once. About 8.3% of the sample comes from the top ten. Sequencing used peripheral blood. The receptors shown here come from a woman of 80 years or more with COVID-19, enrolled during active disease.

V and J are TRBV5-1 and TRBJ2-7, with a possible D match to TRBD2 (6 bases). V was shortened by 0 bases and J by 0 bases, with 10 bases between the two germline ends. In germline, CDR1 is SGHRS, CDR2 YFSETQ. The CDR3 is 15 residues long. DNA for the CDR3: TGCGCCAGCAGCTTGGGGGCTAGCGACTCCTACGAGCAGTACTTC. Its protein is CASSLGASDSYEQYF.

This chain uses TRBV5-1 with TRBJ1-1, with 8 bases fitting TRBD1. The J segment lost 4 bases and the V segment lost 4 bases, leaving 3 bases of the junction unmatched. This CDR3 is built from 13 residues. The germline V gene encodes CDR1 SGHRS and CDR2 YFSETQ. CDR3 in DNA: TGCGCCAGCAGCCCTCAGGGGGCCACTGAAGCTTTCTTT. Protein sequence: CASSPQGATEAFF.

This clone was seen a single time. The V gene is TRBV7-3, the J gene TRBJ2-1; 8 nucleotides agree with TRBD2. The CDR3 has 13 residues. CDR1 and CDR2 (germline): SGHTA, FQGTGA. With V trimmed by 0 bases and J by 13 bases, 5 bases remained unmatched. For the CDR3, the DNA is TGTGCCAGCAGCTTAACCGGACTAGCTGCACAGTTCTTC. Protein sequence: CASSLTGLAAQFF.

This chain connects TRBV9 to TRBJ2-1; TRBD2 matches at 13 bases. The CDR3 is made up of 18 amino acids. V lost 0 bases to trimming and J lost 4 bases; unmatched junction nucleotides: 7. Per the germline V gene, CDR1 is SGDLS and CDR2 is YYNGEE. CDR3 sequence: CASSVGTSGSSNYNEQFF. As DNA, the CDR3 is TGTGCCAGCAGCGTAGGGACTAGCGGGAGCTCGAATTACAATGAGCAGTTCTTC.

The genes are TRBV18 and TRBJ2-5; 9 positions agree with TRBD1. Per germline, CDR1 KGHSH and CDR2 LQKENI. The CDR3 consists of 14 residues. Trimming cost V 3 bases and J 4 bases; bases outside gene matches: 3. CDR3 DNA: TGTGCCAGCTCACCGGACAGGGGCCGAGAGACCCAGTACTTC. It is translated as CASSPDRGRETQYF.

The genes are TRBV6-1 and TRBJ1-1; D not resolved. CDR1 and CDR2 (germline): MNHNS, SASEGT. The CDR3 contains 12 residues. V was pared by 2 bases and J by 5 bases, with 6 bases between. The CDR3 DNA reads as TGTGCCAGCAGTGAAAGGAGAACTGAAGCTTTCTTT. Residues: CASSERRTEAFF.

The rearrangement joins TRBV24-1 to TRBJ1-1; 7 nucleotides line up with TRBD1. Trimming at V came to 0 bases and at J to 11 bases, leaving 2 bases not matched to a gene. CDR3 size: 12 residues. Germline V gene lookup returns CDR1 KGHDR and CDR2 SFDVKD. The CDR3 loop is CATSDLRGQAFF. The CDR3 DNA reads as TGTGCCACCAGTGATTTGCGGGGACAGGCTTTCTTT.

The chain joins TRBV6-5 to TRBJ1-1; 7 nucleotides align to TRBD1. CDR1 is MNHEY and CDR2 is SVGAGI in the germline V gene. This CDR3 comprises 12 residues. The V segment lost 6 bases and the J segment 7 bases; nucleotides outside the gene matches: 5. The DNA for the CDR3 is TGTGCCAGCAGGACAGGGCTATTTGAAGCTTTCTTT. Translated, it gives CASRTGLFEAFF.

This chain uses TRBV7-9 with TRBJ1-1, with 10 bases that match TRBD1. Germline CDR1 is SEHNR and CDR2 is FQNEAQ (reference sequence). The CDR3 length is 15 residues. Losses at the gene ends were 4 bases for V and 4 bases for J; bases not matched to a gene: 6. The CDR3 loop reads CASSSFRDRGTEAFF. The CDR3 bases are TGTGCCAGCAGCTCTTTCCGGGACAGGGGCACTGAAGCTTTCTTT. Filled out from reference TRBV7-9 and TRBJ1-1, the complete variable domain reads DTGVSQNPRHKITKRGQNVTFRCDPISEHNRLYWYRQTLGQGPEFLTYFQNEAQLEKSRLLSDRFSAERPKGSFSTLEIQRTEQGDSAMYLCASSSFRDRGTEAFFGQGTRLTVV.

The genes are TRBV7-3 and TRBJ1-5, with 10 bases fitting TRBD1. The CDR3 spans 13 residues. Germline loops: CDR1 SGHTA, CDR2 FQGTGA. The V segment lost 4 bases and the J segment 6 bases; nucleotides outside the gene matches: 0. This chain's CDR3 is CASSWDRGQPQHF. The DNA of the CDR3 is TGTGCCAGCAGCTGGGACAGGGGTCAGCCCCAGCATTTT. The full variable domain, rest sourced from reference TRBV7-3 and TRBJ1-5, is GAGVSQTPSNKVTEKGKYVELRCDPISGHTALYWYRQSLGQGPEFLIYFQGTGAADDSGLPNDRFFAVRPEGSVSTLKIQRTERGDSAVYLCASSWDRGQPQHFGDGTRLSIL.

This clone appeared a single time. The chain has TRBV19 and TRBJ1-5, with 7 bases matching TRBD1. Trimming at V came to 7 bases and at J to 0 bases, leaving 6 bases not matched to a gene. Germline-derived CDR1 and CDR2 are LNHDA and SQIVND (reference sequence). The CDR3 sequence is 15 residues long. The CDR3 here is CASTRQGYSNQPQHF. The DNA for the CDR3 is TGTGCCAGTACCCGACAGGGCTATAGCAATCAGCCCCAGCATTTT.

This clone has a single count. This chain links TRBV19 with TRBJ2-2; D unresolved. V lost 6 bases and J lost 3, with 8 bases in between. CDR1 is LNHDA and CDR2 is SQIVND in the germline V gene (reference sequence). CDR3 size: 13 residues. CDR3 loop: CASRSFDTGELFF. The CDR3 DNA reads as TGTGCCAGTAGGAGTTTTGACACCGGGGAGCTGTTTTTT.

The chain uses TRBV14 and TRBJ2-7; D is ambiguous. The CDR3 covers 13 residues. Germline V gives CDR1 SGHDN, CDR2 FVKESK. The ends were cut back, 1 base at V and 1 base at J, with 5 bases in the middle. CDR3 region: CASSQVQSYEQYF. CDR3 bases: TGTGCCAGCAGCCAAGTACAGTCCTACGAGCAGTACTTC.

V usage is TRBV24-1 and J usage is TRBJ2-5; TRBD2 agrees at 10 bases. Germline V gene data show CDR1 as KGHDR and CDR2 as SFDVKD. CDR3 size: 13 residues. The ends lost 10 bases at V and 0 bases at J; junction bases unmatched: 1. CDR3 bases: TGTGCCACTAGCGGGGGGTACCAAGAGACCCAGTACTTC. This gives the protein CATSGGYQETQYF.

The CDR3 sequence is CASSLGNSPLHF. The CDR3 bases are TGTGCCAGCAGTTTGGGCAATTCACCCCTCCACTTT. The chain carries TRBV28 and TRBJ1-6; no firm D call. The CDR3 is 12 amino acids. The V gene lost 3 bases and the J gene lost 7 bases, with 4 bases spanning the gap. The germline gives CDR1 MDHEN, CDR2 SYDVKM. Drawing the rest from reference TRBV28 and TRBJ1-6, the complete variable domain is DVKVTQSSRYLVKRTGEKVFLECVQDMDHENMFWYRQDPGLGLRLIYFSYDVKMKEKGDIPEGYSVSREKKERFSLILESASTNQTSMYLCASSLGNSPLHFGNGTRLTVT.

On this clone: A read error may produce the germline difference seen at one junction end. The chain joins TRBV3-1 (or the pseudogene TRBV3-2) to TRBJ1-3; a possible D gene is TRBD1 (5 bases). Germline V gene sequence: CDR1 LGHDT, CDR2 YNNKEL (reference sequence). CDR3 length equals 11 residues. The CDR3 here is CASSQGGGRAF. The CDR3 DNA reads TGTGCCAGCAGCCAAGGGGGGGGGAGAGCCTTT.

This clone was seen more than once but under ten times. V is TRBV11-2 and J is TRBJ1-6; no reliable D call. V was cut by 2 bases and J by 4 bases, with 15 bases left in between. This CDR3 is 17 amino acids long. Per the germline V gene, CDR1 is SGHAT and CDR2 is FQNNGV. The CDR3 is CASSLLQSLGYNSPLHF. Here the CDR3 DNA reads TGTGCCAGCAGCTTATTACAGAGCTTAGGTTATAATTCACCCCTCCACTTT.

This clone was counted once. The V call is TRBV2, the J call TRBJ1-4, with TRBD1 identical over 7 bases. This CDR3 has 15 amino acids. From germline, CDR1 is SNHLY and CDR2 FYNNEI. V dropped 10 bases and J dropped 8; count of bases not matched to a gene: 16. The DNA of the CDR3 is TGTGCCACAAAAGAGGGGGGACAGTATGCCGAAAAACTGTTTTTT. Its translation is CATKEGGQYAEKLFF. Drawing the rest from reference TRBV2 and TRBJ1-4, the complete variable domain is EPEVTQTPSHQVTQMGQEVILRCVPISNHLYFYWYRQILGQKVEFLVSFYNNEISEKSEIFDDQFSVERPDGSNFTLKIRSTKLEDSAMYFCATKEGGQYAEKLFFGSGTQLSVL.

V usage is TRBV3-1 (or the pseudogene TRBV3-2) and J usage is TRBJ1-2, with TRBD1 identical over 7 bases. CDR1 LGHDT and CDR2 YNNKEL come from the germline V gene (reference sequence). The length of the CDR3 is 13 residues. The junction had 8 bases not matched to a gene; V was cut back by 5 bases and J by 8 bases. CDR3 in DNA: TGTGCCAGCAGCGAAACAGGGGTGAGGGGCTACACCTTC. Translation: CASSETGVRGYTF.

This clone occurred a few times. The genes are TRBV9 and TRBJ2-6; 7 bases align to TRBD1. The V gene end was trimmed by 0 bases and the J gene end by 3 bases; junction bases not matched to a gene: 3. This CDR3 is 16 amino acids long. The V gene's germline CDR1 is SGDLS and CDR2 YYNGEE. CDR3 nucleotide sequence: TGTGCCAGCAGCGTAGCGGCAGGGGGTGGGGCCAACGTCCTGACTTTC. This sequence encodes CASSVAAGGGANVLTF.

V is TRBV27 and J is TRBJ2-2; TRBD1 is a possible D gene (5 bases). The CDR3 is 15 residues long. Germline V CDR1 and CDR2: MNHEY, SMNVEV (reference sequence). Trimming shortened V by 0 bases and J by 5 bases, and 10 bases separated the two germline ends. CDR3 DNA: TGTGCCAGCAGTTTATCGTTTCAGGGAACCGGGGAGCTGTTTTTT. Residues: CASSLSFQGTGELFF.

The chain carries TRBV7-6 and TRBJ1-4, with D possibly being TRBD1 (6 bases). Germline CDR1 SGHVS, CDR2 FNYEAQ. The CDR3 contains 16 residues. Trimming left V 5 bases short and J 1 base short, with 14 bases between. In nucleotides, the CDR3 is TGTGCCAGCAGCCCGGGGGCGGGAGGAACTAATGAAAAACTGTTTTTT. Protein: CASSPGAGGTNEKLFF.

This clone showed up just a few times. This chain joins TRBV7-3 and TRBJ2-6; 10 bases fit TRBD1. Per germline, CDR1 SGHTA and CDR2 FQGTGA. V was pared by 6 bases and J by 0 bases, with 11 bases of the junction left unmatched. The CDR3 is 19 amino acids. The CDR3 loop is CASSLLGTGATSGANVLTF. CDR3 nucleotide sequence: TGTGCCAGCAGTTTGCTGGGGACAGGGGCTACCTCTGGGGCCAACGTCCTGACTTTC.

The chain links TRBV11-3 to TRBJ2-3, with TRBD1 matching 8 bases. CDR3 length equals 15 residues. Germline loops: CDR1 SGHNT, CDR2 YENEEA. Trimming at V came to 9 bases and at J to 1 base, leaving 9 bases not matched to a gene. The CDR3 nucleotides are TGTGCCAGTAGTTTACTGGGACAGGGCACAGATACGCAGTATTTT. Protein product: CASSLLGQGTDTQYF.

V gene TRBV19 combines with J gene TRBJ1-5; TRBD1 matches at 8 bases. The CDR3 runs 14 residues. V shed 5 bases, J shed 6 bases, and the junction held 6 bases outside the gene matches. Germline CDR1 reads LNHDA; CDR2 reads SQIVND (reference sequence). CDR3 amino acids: CASSSAGGGQPQHF. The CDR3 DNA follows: TGTGCCAGTAGTTCCGCAGGGGGCGGTCAGCCCCAGCATTTT. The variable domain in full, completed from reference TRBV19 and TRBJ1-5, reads DGGITQSPKYLFRKEGQNVTLSCEQNLNHDAMYWYRQDPGQGLRLIYYSQIVNDFQKGDIAEGYSVSREKKESFPLTVTSAQKNPTAFYLCASSSAGGGQPQHFGDGTRLSIL.

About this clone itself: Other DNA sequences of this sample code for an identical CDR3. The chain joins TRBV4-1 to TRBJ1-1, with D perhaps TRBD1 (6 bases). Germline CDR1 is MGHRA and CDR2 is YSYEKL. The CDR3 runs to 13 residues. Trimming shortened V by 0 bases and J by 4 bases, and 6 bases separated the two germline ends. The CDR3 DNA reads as TGCGCCAGCAGCCAAGACAGGGGCACTGAAGCTTTCTTT. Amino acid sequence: CASSQDRGTEAFF.